A single sample gave rise to the 8 T cell receptor beta chains below, sequenced in a study of molecular identifiers for immune sequencing clone quantification (dated by TCRdb to the late 2010s). The library was prepared using PCR. Sequencer: Illumina HiSeq 4000. Clones were called with MiXCR by TCRdb after fastp trimmed the public reads at Q25, and only in-frame beta chains were retained. Duplicate CDR3 protein sequences are folded into a single record with the most common DNA and genes. The sample contains under 65,000 distinct CDR3 sequences, around 27% of them found a single time. Jointly, the top ten make up 1.5% to 2% of the sample. Sequenced material: naive CD8+ T cells from blood, with Jurkat cell RNA spiked in. The sample's cell subset or site label, in plain terms: FACS-sorted CD8+CD4-CCR7+CD45RA+ naive T cells. All receptors come from a human donor in good health. Some libraries in this study had Jurkat cell RNA spiked in.

Ten or more counts support this clonotype. J is TRBJ2-3 and V is TRBV4-1, with D perhaps assigned TRBD1 or TRBD2 (5 bases each). The CDR3 is 14 amino acids. The V end lost 1 base, the J end lost 4 bases, and 9 bases lay between the germline ends. Germline CDR1 and CDR2: MGHRA and YSYEKL. The DNA of the CDR3 is TGCGCCAGCAGCCAAGGTCTGGGGGCAGATACGCAGTATTTT. The encoded protein is CASSQGLGADTQYF.

This clonotype was observed a few times. At one end, the junction sequence differs from germline, possibly due to a read error. The chain couples TRBV2 to TRBJ2-4, with 11 nucleotides matching TRBD1. CDR1 is SNHLY, CDR2 FYNNEI, per germline. This CDR3 region has 16 residues. The CDR3 reads CASSEEDRGLVDIQCF. Here the CDR3 DNA reads TGTGCCAGCAGTGAAGAGGACAGGGGGCTGGTGGACATTCAGTGCTTC.

This clonotype was found many times. The gene calls are TRBV6-2 or TRBV6-3 and TRBJ1-5; no clear D gene. The CDR3 is made up of 12 amino acids. The germline gives CDR1 MNHEY, CDR2 SVGEGT. V gave up 5 bases and J gave up 6 bases, with 8 bases separating them. The CDR3 DNA is TGTGCCAGCAGTCCATGGGCTCAGCCCCAGCATTTT. Its protein product is CASSPWAQPQHF.

Remarks on this clonotype: A much more abundant neighbour one base away suggests this may be a read error. The J gene is TRBJ2-7, the V gene TRBV6-5, with 7 positions matching TRBD1. The CDR3 length is 15 residues. V gave up 4 bases and J gave up 2 bases; unmatched junction bases: 8. Germline V gene lookup returns CDR1 MNHEY and CDR2 SVGAGI. As DNA, the CDR3 is TGTGCCAGCAGTTTATCCGGGACAGTGGCCTACGAGCAGTACTTC. This encodes CASSLSGTVAYEQYF.

This clonotype was picked up a small number of times. The chain links TRBV20-1 to TRBJ1-1; possibly TRBD1 for D (6 bases). Between the trimmed V and J ends, which lost 6 bases and 4 bases, there was a span of 9 bases. Germline values: CDR1 DFQATT, CDR2 SNEGSKA (reference sequence). This CDR3 region has 11 residues. CDR3: CSARGGTEAFF. In nucleotides, the CDR3 is TGCAGTGCCCGAGGGGGCACTGAAGCTTTCTTT.

For this clonotype: Since a much larger clone is just one base distant, this may be a read error. The rearrangement links TRBV12-3 or TRBV12-4 to TRBJ1-4; D is uncertain. Trimming pared 1 base from V and 10 bases from J, leaving 7 bases between. The CDR3 is made up of 12 amino acids. In nucleotides, the CDR3 is TGTGCCAGCAGTTTAGGACCCGGAAAACTGTTTTTT. Residues: CASSLGPGKLFF.

This clonotype was detected many times. V and J are TRBV9 and TRBJ2-5, with a weak D call TRBD1 (5 bases). There are 13 residues in the CDR3. Trimming stripped 3 bases from V and 0 bases from J, with 6 bases between. CDR1 and CDR2 from the germline V gene are SGDLS and YYNGEE. The DNA of the CDR3 is TGTGCCAGCAGCGCAGGGTACCAAGAGACCCAGTACTTC. It specifies CASSAGYQETQYF.

The genes are TRBV27 and TRBJ2-7; 12 nucleotides align to TRBD1. The CDR3 has 14 residues. With V trimmed by 6 bases and J by 6 bases, 6 bases remained unmatched. From germline, CDR1 is MNHEY and CDR2 SMNVEV (reference sequence). CDR3 loop: CASRAGQGAPEQYF. Written as DNA, the CDR3 is TGTGCCAGCAGGGCGGGACAGGGGGCGCCCGAGCAGTACTTC.